This T cell receptor (beta chain) was obtained from a study of radiotherapy plus CTLA-4 blockade in lung cancer (dated by TCRdb to the late 2010s). Broadly, across the study: Objective responses were observed in approximately 17% of enrolled patients, and disease control was achieved in 25% to 40%.

Here is what the overall study found, with its caveats: After treatment with radiotherapy and ipilimumab, TCR clones that originated in tumors expanded in peripheral blood. The strongest predictors of response were reported to be early dynamic shifts in blood T cell clones along with a rise in serum interferon-beta following radiation.

The protocol used for the library was the immunoSEQ multiplex PCR assay. This immuneACCESS table, as held by TCRdb, lists in-frame sequences with V and J called but not all clones. Of the missing ones, under half trace to an unresolved V gene in checked studies; the others have no known cause. The sample table records around 72,000 clones; about 80% of these occur just once. The biggest ten clones account for 7% to 8.5% of the sample. The CDR3 runs 13 residues from the cysteine to the phenylalanine. Just CDR3 DNA is preserved here, 39 bases in frame from base 1. Sequences SGHVS (CDR1) and FQNEAQ (CDR2) are obtained from the germline V gene. Deletion took 5 bases off V and 4 bases off J, with a span of 9 bases between the germline ends. The study evaluated CTLA-4 blockade (ipilimumab) given together with focal radiation therapy in patients who had chemo-refractory metastatic non-small-cell lung cancer.

Turning to this clone: It has no known antigen specificity. The record has no base qualities; no much larger clone is one base away.

The chain is encoded by TRBV7-8 joined to TRBJ1-5; 5 matching bases give a weak D call of TRBD1. This sequence originates from a human donor with non-small cell lung cancer who had a complete response to radiotherapy plus ipilimumab. Here the sequenced sample was peripheral blood, taken from a patient treated with radiotherapy plus ipilimumab. The CDR3 protein is CASSRGGNQPQHF. The nucleotide sequence is TGTGCCAGCAGCCGGGGCGGGAATCAGCCCCAGCATTTT.